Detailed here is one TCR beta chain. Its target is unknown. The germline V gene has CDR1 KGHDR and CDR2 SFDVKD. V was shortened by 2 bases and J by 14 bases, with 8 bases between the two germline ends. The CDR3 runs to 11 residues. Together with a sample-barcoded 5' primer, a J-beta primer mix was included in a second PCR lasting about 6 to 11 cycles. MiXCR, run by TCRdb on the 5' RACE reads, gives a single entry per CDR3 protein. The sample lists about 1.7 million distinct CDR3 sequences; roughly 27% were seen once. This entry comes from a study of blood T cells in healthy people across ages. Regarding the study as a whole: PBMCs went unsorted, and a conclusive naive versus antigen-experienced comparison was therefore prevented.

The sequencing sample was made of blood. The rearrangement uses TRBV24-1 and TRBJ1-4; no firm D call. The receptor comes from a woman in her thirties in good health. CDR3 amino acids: CATSDSVNLFF. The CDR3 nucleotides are TGTGCCACCAGTGATTCTGTTAATCTGTTTTTT.